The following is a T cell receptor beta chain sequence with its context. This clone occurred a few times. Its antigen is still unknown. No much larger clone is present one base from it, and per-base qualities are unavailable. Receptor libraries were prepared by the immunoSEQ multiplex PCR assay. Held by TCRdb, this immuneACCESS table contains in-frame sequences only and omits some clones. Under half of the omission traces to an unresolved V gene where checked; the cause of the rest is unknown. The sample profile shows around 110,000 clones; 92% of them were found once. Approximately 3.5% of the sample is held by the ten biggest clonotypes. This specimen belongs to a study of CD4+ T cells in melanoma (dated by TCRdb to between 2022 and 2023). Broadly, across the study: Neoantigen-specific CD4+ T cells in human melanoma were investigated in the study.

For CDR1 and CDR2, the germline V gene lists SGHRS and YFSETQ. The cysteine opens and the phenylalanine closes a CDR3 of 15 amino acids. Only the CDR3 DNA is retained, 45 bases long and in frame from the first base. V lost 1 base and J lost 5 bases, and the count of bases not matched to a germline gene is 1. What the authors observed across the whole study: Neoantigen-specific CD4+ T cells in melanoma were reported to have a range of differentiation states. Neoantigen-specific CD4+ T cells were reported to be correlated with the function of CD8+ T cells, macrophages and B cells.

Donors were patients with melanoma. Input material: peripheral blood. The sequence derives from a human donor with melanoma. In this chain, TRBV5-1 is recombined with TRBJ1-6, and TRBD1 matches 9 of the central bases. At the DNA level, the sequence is TGCGCCAGCAGCTTGAGGACAGGGGATAATTCACCCCTCCACTTT. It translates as CASSLRTGDNSPLHF.